This T cell receptor (beta chain) was documented in a study of T cells after yellow fever vaccination. It was through 5'RACE template switching that TCR cDNA was made, with a universal primer site and UMIs added. TCRdb processed the 5' RACE reads anew with MiXCR; each CDR3 protein has one entry. The sample gives 250,000 to 300,000 distinct CDR3 sequences, about 5.2% of which show up once; roughly 3.5% is in the top ten. This clonotype turned up a few times. As yet, its antigen is unknown. Study observations and caveats: Abundant clonotypes from the bulk population could get into FACS-sorted repertoires as contaminants. A small proportion of clonotypes was detected in both the CD4 and CD8 compartments. The booster response re-showed most primary clones: over 95% CD4, more than 70% CD8.

Here the sequenced sample was CD4+ T cells sorted from PBMCs, taken on the day of the yellow fever booster vaccination. The receptor's source is a man between 18 and 29 years old who received the YFV17D yellow fever vaccine.

The CDR3 is CASSQVGTYEQYV. The CDR3 coding sequence is TGTGCCAGCAGCCAAGTCGGGACCTACGAGCAGTACGTC. The rearrangement links TRBV14 to TRBJ2-7; the D gene is possibly TRBD2 (5 bases). The V end was cut by 1 base, the J end by 2 bases, with 6 bases between. Germline V gives CDR1 SGHDN, CDR2 FVKESK. This CDR3 has 13 residues.